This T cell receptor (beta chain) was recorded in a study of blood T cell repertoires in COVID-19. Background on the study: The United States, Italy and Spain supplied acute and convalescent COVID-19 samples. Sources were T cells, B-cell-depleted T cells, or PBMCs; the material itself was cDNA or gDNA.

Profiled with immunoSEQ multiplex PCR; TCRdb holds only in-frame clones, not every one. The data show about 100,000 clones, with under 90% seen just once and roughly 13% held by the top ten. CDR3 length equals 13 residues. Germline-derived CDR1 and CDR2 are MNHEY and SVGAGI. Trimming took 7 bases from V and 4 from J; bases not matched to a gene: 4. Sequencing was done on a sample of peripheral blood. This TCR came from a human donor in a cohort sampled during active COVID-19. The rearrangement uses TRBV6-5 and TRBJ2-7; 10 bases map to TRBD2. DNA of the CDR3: TGTGCCAGCATTTTAGCGGGGGGATACGAGCAGTACTTC. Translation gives CASILAGGYEQYF.